This T cell receptor beta chain came from a study of memory CD4+ T cells and cytomegalovirus serostatus (dated by TCRdb to the late 2010s). In terms of the full investigation: The 35 or so healthy Belgian adults in the cohort included 9 who were CMV seropositive and about 24 who were CMV seronegative. To replicate a published TCR-based CMV serostatus classifier, the study sequenced CD4+ memory TCRbeta repertoires from a Belgian cohort whose cytomegalovirus serostatus was known.

Study-wide conclusions, independent of this receptor: Unlike the original study, which covered naive and memory CD4+ and CD8+ populations, the Belgian study sequenced only CD4+CD45RO+ memory cells. For predicting CMV serostatus, the median bootstrapped AUC was roughly 0.95 using the original framework and roughly 0.92 using a US-trained random forest. Of around 160 previously reported CMV-associated TCRbeta sequences, 67 appeared in the CD4+ memory repertoires, each in one to five individuals. The original-framework classifier achieved a median bootstrapped AUC of almost 0.97 with a 95% CI of 0.76-1.00 on the Belgian cohort. The results were read as suggesting that the CMV-associated TCR signature is, for the most part, present in the CD4+ memory repertoire.

The germline V gene gives CDR1 as MNHNS and CDR2 as SASEGT. Relative to germline, V is missing 6 bases and J is missing 6 bases, with 2 bases of the junction outside any gene match. Reading from cysteine to phenylalanine, the CDR3 counts 12 amino acids. Just CDR3 DNA is preserved here, 36 bases in frame from base 1. A FACSAria II was used to sort memory CD4+ T cells, defined as single viable CD3+CD4+CD8-CD45RO+ cells. CMV serostatus was determined using a Roche Elecsys assay that detects serum IgG against CMV pp150, pp28, p38 and p52. Following thawing, total CD4+ T cells were enriched through positive selection using CD4 magnetic microbeads. The samples came from a different study that was designed specifically to examine the CD4+ T cell memory repertoire. Peripheral blood mononuclear cells were isolated and cryopreserved according to standard operating procedures, and serum was stored at -80 degrees C. Staining used CD3-PerCP (BW264/56), CD4-APC (RPA-T4), CD45RO-PE (UCHT1) and CD8-Pacific Orange (3B5) antibodies, with Sytox blue excluding non-viable cells.

Notes on this clone: The target of this receptor is not known. No much larger clonotype is one base removed from it; base qualities were not supplied.

The Quick-DNA Microprep Kit was used to extract genomic DNA from the sorted cells. Amplification of TCRbeta DNA was done with the immunoSEQ hsTCRbeta kit, following the protocol from the manufacturer. An Illumina MiSeq instrument was used to sequence the TCRbeta libraries. The study's own analysis went as follows. After out-of-frame sequences were removed, 2,204,828 distinct TCRbeta sequences remained, averaging approximately 67,000 per individual. Each individual was scored using the number of 150 to 200 previously reported CMV-associated TCRbeta sequences that the individual carried and the total number of productive distinct TCRbeta sequences. A beta-binomial model was reimplemented in Python, and scikit-learn random forests with default parameters were trained on data from the US cohort. On the Belgian cohort, classifier performance was reported as the median AUC, along with percentile confidence intervals, across 10,000 bootstrap iterations. Not all clones reach the TCRdb copy of this immuneACCESS table, which keeps in-frame sequences only. Checked studies attribute under half of the gap to unresolved V genes and leave the rest unexplained. The V and J calls and the clone size are those of that table, but D and trimming were determined from the DNA. The sample profile shows some 53,000 clones; approximately 78% of them were found once. The ten largest clones add up to roughly 0.84% of the sample.

Sequencing was performed on memory CD4+ T cells from blood. The source is an adult in good health and CMV-seronegative. The chain couples TRBV6-1 to TRBJ2-3; TRBD2 agrees with 8 junctional bases. The DNA sequence is as follows: TGTGCCAGCAGCTTAGCGGGGGATACGCAGTATTTT. This gives the protein CASSLAGDTQYF.